This T cell receptor beta chain was sequenced in a study of T cell responses to AZD1222 COVID-19 vaccine. Study-level points and caveats: Nearly half of unique spike-specific TCRs reportedly avoided B.1.351 and B.1.1.7 mutated regions. Repertoires were obtained only post-peak T cell response.

Investigators merged groups given second doses at roughly 4 or roughly 12 weeks. The data were produced by immunoSEQ multiplex PCR, yet TCRdb's version contains in-frame clones alone and is incomplete. The sample contains fewer than 140,000 clones, roughly 88% of which appear only once. CDR1 is LNHDA and CDR2 is SQIVND in the germline V gene (reference sequence). V lost 0 bases, J lost 0 bases, and 10 bases lay in between. This CDR3 has 16 amino acids. To note about this clone: Its cognate antigen is unknown.

The specimen comprised peripheral blood, sampled 28 days after the second AZD1222 dose. This rearrangement joins TRBV19 to TRBJ2-3, with D possibly matching TRBD2 (6 bases). This TCR came from an adult who received the AZD1222 COVID-19 vaccine. For the CDR3, the DNA is TGTGCCAGTAGTATAGATGGCGGGGCAAGCACAGATACGCAGTATTTT. It specifies CASSIDGGASTDTQYF.